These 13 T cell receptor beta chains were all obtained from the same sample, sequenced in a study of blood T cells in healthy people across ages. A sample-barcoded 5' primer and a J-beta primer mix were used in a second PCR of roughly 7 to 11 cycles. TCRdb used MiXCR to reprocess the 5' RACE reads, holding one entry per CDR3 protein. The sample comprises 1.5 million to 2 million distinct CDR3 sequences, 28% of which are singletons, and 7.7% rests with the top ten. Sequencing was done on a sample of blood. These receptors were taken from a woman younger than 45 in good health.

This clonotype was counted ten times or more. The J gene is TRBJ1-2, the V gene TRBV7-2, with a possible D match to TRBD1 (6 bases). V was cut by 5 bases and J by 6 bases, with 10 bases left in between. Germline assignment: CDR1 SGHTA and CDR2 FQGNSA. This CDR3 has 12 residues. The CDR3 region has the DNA TGTGCCAGCAGCGAAAACAGGGATGGCTACACCTTC. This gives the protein CASSENRDGYTF.

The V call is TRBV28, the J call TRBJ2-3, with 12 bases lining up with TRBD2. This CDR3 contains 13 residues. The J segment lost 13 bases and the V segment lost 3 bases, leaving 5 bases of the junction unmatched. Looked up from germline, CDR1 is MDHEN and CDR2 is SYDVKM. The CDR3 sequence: CASSLTSGGFEYF. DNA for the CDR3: TGTGCCAGCAGTTTGACTAGCGGGGGATTCGAGTATTTT.

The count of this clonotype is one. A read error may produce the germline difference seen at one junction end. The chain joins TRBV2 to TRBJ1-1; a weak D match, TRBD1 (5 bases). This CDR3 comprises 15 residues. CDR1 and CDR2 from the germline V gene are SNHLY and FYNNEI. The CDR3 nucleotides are TGTGCCAGCAGAGGGGCAAACTCGATGAACACTAAAGCTTTCTTT. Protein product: CASRGANSMNTKAFF.

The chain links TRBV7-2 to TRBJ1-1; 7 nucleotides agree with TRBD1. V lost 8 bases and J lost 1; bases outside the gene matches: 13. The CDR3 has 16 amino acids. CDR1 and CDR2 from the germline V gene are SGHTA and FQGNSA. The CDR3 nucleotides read TGTGCCAGCCGACCTGCGTGGGGACAGCCGAACACTGAAGCTTTCTTT. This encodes CASRPAWGQPNTEAFF.

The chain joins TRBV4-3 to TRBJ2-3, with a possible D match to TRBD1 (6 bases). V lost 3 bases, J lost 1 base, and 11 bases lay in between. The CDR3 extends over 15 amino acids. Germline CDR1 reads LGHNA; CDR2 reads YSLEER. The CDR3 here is CASSQGAGGTDTQYF. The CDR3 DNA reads TGCGCCAGCAGCCAGGGGGCAGGGGGCACAGATACGCAGTATTTT.

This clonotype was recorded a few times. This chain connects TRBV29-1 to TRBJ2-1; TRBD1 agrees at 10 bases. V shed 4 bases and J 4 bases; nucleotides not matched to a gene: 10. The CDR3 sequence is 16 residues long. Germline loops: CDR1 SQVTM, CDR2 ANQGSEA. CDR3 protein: CSVVGAPGQGYNEQFF. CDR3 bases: TGCAGCGTTGTCGGTGCGCCGGGACAGGGGTACAATGAGCAGTTCTTC.

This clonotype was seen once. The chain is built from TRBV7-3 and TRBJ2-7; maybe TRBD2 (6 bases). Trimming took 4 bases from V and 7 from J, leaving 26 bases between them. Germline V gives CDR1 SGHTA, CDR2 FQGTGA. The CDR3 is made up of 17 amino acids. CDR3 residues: CASSSPHAGTGRNEQYF. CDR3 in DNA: TGTGCCAGCAGCTCACCCCATGCCGGGACTGGACGCAATGAGCAGTACTTC.

The CDR3 coding sequence is TGTGCCACCAGTGATTTGCAATTAACGGGGGATGAGCAGTTCTTC. Translation gives CATSDLQLTGDEQFF. J is TRBJ2-1 and V is TRBV24-1, with TRBD2 as a possible D gene (6 bases). Trimming took off 0 bases at V and 8 bases at J, with 13 bases between the two ends. Looked up from germline, CDR1 is KGHDR and CDR2 is SFDVKD. The CDR3 has 15 amino acids.

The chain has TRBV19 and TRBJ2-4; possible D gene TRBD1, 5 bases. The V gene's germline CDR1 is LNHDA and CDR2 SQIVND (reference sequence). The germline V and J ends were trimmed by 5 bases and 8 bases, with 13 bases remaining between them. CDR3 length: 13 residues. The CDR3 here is CASSGQGFDIQYF. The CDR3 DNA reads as TGTGCCAGTAGTGGGCAGGGCTTTGACATTCAGTACTTC.

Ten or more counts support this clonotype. The CDR3 DNA reads TGCGCCAGCAGCCGCCGGGACAGCGAGGATGAGCAGTTCTTC. This translates into CASSRRDSEDEQFF. The V gene is TRBV4-1, the J gene TRBJ2-1, with 7 nucleotides matching TRBD1. CDR1 MGHRA and CDR2 YSYEKL come from the germline V gene. The CDR3 sequence is 14 residues long. With V trimmed by 4 bases and J by 8 bases, 8 bases remained unmatched.

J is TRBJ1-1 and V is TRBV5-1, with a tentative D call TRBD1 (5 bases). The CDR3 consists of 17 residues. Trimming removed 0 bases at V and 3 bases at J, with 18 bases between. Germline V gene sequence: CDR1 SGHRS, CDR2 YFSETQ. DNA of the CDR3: TGCGCCAGCAGCTTGGTCACCGGGACGGTAAGGGACACTGAAGCTTTCTTT. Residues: CASSLVTGTVRDTEAFF.

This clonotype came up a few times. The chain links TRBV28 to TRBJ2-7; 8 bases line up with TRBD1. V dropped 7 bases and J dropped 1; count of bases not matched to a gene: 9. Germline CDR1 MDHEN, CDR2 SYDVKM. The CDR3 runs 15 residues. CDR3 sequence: CASTPGTGRSYEQYF. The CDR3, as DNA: TGTGCCAGCACTCCTGGGACAGGTAGATCCTACGAGCAGTACTTC. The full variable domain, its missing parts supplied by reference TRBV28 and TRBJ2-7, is DVKVTQSSRYLVKRTGEKVFLECVQDMDHENMFWYRQDPGLGLRLIYFSYDVKMKEKGDIPEGYSVSREKKERFSLILESASTNQTSMYLCASTPGTGRSYEQYFGPGTRLTVT.

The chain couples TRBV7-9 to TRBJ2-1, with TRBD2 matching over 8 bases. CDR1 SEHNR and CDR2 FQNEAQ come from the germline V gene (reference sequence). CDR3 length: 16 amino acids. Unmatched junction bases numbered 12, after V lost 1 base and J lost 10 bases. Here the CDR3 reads CASSLVFIAGLEEQFF. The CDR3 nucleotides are TGTGCCAGCAGCTTAGTCTTCATAGCGGGATTGGAGGAGCAGTTCTTC.